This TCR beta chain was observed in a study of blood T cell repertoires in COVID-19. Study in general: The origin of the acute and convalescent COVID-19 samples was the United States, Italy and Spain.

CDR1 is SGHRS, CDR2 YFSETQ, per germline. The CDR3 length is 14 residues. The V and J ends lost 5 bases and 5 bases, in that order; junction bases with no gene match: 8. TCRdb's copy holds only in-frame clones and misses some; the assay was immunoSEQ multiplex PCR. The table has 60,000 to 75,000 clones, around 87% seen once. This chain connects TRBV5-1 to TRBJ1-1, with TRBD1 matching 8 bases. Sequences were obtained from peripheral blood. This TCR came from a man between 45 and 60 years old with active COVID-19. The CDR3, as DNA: TGCGCCAGCAGATCTACAGGGGGAGAAACTGAAGCTTTCTTT. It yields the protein CASRSTGGETEAFF.